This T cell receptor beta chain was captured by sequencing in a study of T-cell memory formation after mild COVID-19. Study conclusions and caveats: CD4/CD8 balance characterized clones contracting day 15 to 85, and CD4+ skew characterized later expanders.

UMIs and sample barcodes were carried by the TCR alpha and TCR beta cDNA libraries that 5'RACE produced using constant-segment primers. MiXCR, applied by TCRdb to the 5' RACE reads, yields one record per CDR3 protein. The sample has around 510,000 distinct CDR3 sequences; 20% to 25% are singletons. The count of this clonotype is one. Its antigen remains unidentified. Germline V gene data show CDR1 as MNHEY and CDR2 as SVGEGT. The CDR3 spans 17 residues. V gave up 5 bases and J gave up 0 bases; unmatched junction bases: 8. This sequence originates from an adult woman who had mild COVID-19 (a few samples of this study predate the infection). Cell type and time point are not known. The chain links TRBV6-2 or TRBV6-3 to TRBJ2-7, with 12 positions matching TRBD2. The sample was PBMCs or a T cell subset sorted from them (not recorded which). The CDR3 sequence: CASSRGTSGSLSYEQYF. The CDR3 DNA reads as TGTGCCAGCAGTCGCGGGACTAGCGGGTCCCTCTCCTACGAGCAGTACTTC.